The rows below give T cell receptor beta chains drawn from one sample of a study of T cells after yellow fever vaccination. TCRdb fed the 5' RACE reads into MiXCR, producing one record per CDR3 protein. This sample carries around 250,000 distinct CDR3 sequences, roughly 5.6% of them seen once, and the ten largest clones take less than 3.5%. This specimen was CD4+ T cells sorted from PBMCs, taken on the day of the yellow fever booster vaccination. These receptors were collected from a man in his late teens or twenties who received the YFV17D yellow fever vaccine. Both conserved end residues are part of each CDR3. The D gene is left open where the match is weak. Part of the rows lack a size; the others show once, few, many or a class for expanded clones.

>TRBJ1-4|NA|TRBV12-3/TRBV12-4|few
CASSATGPRGEKLFF
TGTGCCAGCAGTGCCACCGGGCCGCGGGGTGAAAAACTGTTTTTT
>TRBJ1-1|NA|TRBV4-2|NA
CASSQRAGGSTEAFF
TGTGCCAGCAGCCAAAGGGCGGGGGGAAGCACTGAAGCTTTCTTT
>TRBJ1-5|NA|TRBV3-1|few
CASSPQGSGNQPQHF
TGTGCCAGCAGCCCCCAGGGTAGTGGCAATCAGCCCCAGCATTTT
>TRBJ2-5|TRBD1|TRBV12-3/TRBV12-4|many
CASRYGDSQETQYF
TGTGCCAGCAGATACGGGGACAGCCAAGAGACCCAGTACTTC
>TRBJ2-3|NA|TRBV7-2|NA
CASSFPSRRSDTQYF
TGTGCCAGCAGCTTCCCGAGCCGCCGCTCAGATACGCAGTATTTT
>TRBJ2-5|NA|TRBV5-1|many
CASSLAGLGETQYF
TGCGCCAGCAGCTTGGCTGGCCTGGGAGAGACCCAGTACTTC
>TRBJ2-5|NA|TRBV19|NA
CASSIDRQQETQYF
TGTGCCAGTAGTATAGACCGACAGCAAGAGACCCAGTACTTC
>TRBJ2-1|TRBD2|TRBV24-1|NA
CATSPTSGESNEQFF
TGTGCCACCAGCCCGACTAGCGGGGAATCAAATGAGCAGTTCTTC
>TRBJ2-2|TRBD1|TRBV4-2|many
CASSLRGQGLGGSTGELFF
TGTGCCAGCAGCTTACGAGGACAGGGACTGGGCGGTTCCACCGGGGAGCTGTTTTTT
>TRBJ1-2|TRBD1|TRBV29-1|many
CSVESGTGSRGYTF
TGCAGCGTTGAATCGGGGACAGGGTCGAGGGGCTACACCTTC
>TRBJ1-1|NA|TRBV28|NA
CASSFWASEAFF
TGTGCCAGCAGTTTTTGGGCGTCTGAAGCTTTCTTT
>TRBJ1-3|NA|TRBV6-5|NA
CASSYSGGGSSGNTIYF
TGTGCCAGCAGTTACTCGGGGGGCGGGAGCTCTGGAAACACCATATATTTT
>TRBJ2-1|NA|TRBV5-7|NA
CASSGGRGHSSYNEQFF
TGTGCCAGCAGCGGAGGCCGGGGGCATAGCTCCTACAATGAGCAGTTCTTC
>TRBJ1-2|TRBD1|TRBV12-3/TRBV12-4|NA
CASSPTGVLRYTF
TGTGCCAGCAGTCCGACAGGGGTACTCCGCTACACCTTC
>TRBJ2-2|NA|TRBV9|few
CASSVVGKTGELFF
TGTGCCAGCAGCGTAGTTGGGAAAACCGGGGAGCTGTTTTTT
>TRBJ2-5|NA|TRBV30|NA
CAWTAGDFQETQYF
TGTGCCTGGACTGCCGGGGACTTCCAAGAGACCCAGTACTTC
>TRBJ2-5|NA|TRBV5-1|NA
CASSSGRPGETQYF
TGCGCCAGCAGCTCGGGTCGACCCGGGGAGACCCAGTACTTC
>TRBJ2-1|TRBD2|TRBV5-1|many
CASSLRASGVYNEQFF
TGCGCCAGCAGCTTGAGGGCTAGCGGGGTATACAATGAGCAGTTCTTC
>TRBJ1-3|TRBD1|TRBV7-2|many
CASSSRQGRLSGNTIYF
TGTGCCAGCAGCTCCCGACAGGGGAGATTGTCTGGAAACACCATATATTTT
>TRBJ2-1|TRBD1|TRBV6-1|few
CASSLQGAATNEQFF
TGTGCCAGCAGTCTCCAGGGGGCGGCCACGAATGAGCAGTTCTTC
>TRBJ1-4|TRBD1|TRBV7-2|few
CASSLVWDREGEKLFF
TGTGCCAGCAGCTTAGTTTGGGACAGGGAGGGTGAAAAACTGTTTTTT
>TRBJ2-3|TRBD2|TRBV10-3|NA
CAISGISGGSTDTQYF
TGTGCCATCAGTGGGATTAGCGGGGGGAGCACAGATACGCAGTATTTT
>TRBJ2-5|NA|TRBV6-6|few
CASSYPHSYQETQYF
TGTGCCAGCAGTTACCCGCACTCGTACCAAGAGACCCAGTACTTC
>TRBJ2-1|NA|TRBV5-5|many
CASSRPTYLPPYNEQFF
TGTGCCAGCAGCCGACCAACCTACTTGCCACCCTACAATGAGCAGTTCTTC
>TRBJ2-5|NA|TRBV9|many
CASSVSGGVETQYF
TGTGCCAGCAGCGTGTCAGGCGGGGTAGAGACCCAGTACTTC
>TRBJ2-6|NA|TRBV5-5|NA
CASSRQGGSGANVLTF
TGTGCCAGCAGTAGACAGGGAGGGTCAGGGGCCAACGTCCTGACTTTC
>TRBJ2-7|NA|TRBV19|once
CASSMDGSYEQYF
TGTGCCAGTAGTATGGACGGCTCCTACGAGCAGTACTTC
>TRBJ2-3|NA|TRBV24-1|few
CATSDPSNHVDTQYF
TGTGCCACCAGTGATCCGTCGAACCACGTAGATACGCAGTATTTT
>TRBJ2-1|TRBD2|TRBV20-1|many
CSAQTSRVVNEQFF
TGCAGTGCCCAGACTAGCCGTGTCGTCAATGAGCAGTTCTTC
>TRBJ2-7|NA|TRBV19|many
CASSIGWGASHEQYF
TGTGCCAGTAGTATCGGTTGGGGGGCGAGCCACGAGCAGTACTTC
>TRBJ1-1|NA|TRBV19|many
CASSSQGGLNTEAFF
TGTGCCAGTAGTTCTCAGGGAGGCCTGAACACTGAAGCTTTCTTT
>TRBJ1-1|TRBD1|TRBV6-5|NA
CASRNRGGVSAEAFF
TGTGCCAGCCGAAACAGGGGTGGTGTATCCGCTGAAGCTTTCTTT
>TRBJ1-2|NA|TRBV2|many
CASSPLGGTKANYGYTF
TGTGCCAGCAGTCCCCTTGGTGGGACCAAAGCTAACTATGGCTACACCTTC
>TRBJ1-6|NA|TRBV20-1|many
CSARSGSYNSPLHF
TGCAGTGCTAGGTCGGGATCCTATAATTCACCCCTCCACTTT
>TRBJ2-3|TRBD2|TRBV5-1|few
CASSLAGPPSTQYF
TGCGCCAGCAGCTTAGCGGGGCCCCCCAGTACGCAGTATTTT
>TRBJ1-6|TRBD1|TRBV5-1|NA
CASSRRDRGRGSPLHF
TGCGCCAGCAGCCGGCGTGACAGGGGGCGCGGTTCACCCCTCCACTTT
>TRBJ1-6|TRBD1|TRBV7-8|few
CASGRDRGDSPLHF
TGTGCCAGCGGCCGGGACAGGGGGGACTCACCCCTCCACTTT
>TRBJ1-2|TRBD1|TRBV19|once
CASSSSGQGIAGYTF
TGTGCCAGTAGTTCCTCGGGACAGGGCATAGCTGGCTACACCTTC
>TRBJ2-1|TRBD1|TRBV7-9|many
CASSTMGQGIHEQFF
TGTGCCAGCAGCACTATGGGACAGGGGATCCATGAGCAGTTCTTC